This paragraph covers one T cell receptor beta chain sequence. Per the original methods: Reference gene primer amplification gave estimated nucleated cell counts. Sequencing was performed with immunoSEQ multiplex PCR; in TCRdb, only in-frame clones are kept and a portion is missing. The DNA was the basis for D and trimming; V, J and clone size are from that table. The sample records some 260,000 clones, almost 90% being singletons. The data were obtained in a study of blood T cell repertoires in COVID-19. Study-level background: PBMCs, B-cell-depleted T cells, or T cells were the source of the cDNA or gDNA that made up the material.

Material for sequencing was peripheral blood. This TCR was sampled from a man older than 75 with acute or convalescent COVID-19.

CDR3 coding DNA: TGTGCCAGCTCACCATCTGGGACAGGGAACACCGGGGAGCTGTTTTTT. This codes for CASSPSGTGNTGELFF. The gene calls are TRBV18 and TRBJ2-2; the match to TRBD1 covers 8 bases. The junction had 3 bases not matched to a gene; V was cut back by 2 bases and J by 1 base. The CDR3 runs to 16 residues. The germline V gene encodes CDR1 KGHSH and CDR2 LQKENI. Complete variable domain (other parts from reference TRBV18 and TRBJ2-2): NAGVMQNPRHLVRRRGQEARLRCSPMKGHSHVYWYRQLPEEGLKFMVYLQKENIIDESGMPKERFSAEFPKEGPSILRIQQVVRGDSAAYFCASSPSGTGNTGELFFGEGSRLTVL.